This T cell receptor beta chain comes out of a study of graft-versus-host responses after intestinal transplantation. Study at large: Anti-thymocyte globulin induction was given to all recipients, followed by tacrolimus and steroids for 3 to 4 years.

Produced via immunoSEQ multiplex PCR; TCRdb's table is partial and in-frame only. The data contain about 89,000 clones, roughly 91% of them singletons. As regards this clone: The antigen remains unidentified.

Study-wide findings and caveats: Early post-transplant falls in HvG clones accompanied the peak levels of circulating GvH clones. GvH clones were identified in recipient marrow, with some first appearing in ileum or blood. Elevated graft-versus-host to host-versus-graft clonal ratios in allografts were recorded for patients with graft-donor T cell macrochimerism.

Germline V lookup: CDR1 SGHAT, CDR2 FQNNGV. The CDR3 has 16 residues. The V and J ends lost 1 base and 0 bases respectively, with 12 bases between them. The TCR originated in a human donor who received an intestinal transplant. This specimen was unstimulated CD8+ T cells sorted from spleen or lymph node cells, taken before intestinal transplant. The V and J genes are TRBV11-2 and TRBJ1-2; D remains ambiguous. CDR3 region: CASSLVSELPNYGYTF. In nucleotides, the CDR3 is TGTGCCAGCAGCTTAGTGTCGGAGCTCCCTAACTATGGCTACACCTTC.